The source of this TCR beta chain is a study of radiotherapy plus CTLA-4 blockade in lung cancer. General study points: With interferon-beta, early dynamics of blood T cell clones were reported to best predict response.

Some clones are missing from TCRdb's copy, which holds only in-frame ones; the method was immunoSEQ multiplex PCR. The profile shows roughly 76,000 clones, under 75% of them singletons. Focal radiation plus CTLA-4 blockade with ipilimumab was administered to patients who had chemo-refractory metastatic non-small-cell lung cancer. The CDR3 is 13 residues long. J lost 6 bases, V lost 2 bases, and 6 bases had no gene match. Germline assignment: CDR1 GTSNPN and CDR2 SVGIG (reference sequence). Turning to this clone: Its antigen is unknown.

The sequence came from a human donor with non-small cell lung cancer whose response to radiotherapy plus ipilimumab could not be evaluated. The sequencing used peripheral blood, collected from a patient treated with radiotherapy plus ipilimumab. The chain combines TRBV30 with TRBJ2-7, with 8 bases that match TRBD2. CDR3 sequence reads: CAWSWTSPGEQYF. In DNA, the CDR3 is TGTGCCTGGAGTTGGACTAGCCCGGGCGAGCAGTACTTC.